This paragraph covers one TCR beta chain sequence. Its target is not known. Unique molecular identifiers featured in each of the TCR beta cDNA libraries. Input populations of about 0.95 to 10 million T cells gave rise to some 500,000 cDNA molecules. TCRdb reanalysed the PCR reads using MiXCR and keeps one entry per CDR3 protein. The sample holds hundreds of thousands of distinct CDR3 sequences, over 35% seen once. These data belong to a study of post-analysis software for immune sequencing data. Study summary: There were relapsing-remitting, secondary progressive and progressive-relapsing multiple sclerosis among the disease courses included. Study findings and constraints: For normalized Chao1 diversity, multiple sclerosis patients scored significantly lower than controls did. When patients were compared with controls, a handful of TRBV segments were more frequent, TRBV5-6, TRBV5-1 and TRBV20-1 among them.

The germline V gene has CDR1 LNHNV and CDR2 YYDKDF (reference sequence). V shed 3 bases and J shed 4 bases, with 10 bases lying between them. This CDR3 comprises 14 residues. The sequencing input was blood. The sequence was obtained from a girl aged 10-17 years with multiple sclerosis. This chain joins TRBV15 and TRBJ2-4; D is undetermined. CDR3 amino acids: CATSSRFGKNIQYF. The CDR3 DNA sequence: TGTGCCACCAGCAGTCGCTTTGGAAAAAACATTCAGTACTTC.